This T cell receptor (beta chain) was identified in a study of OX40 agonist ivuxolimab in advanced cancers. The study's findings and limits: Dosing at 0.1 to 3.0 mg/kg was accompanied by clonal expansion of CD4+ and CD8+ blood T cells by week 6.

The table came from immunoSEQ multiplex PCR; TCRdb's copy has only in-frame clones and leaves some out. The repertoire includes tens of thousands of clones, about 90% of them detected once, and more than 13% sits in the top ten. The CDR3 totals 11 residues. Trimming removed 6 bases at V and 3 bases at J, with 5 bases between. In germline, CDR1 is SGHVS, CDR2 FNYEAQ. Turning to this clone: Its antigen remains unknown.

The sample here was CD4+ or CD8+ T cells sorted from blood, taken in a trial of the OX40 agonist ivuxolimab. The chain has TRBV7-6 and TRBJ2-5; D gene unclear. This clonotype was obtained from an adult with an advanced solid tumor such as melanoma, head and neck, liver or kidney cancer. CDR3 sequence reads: CASRAEETQYF. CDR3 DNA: TGTGCCAGCAGGGCCGAAGAGACCCAGTACTTC.